The sequence of this T cell receptor beta chain was determined in a study of shared clonotypes between healthy human individuals. The germline CDR1 and CDR2 sequences are LGHNA and YSLEER. Trimming took 3 bases from V and 2 from J, leaving 6 bases between them. The CDR3 is made up of 13 amino acids. Naive-designated CD8 cells lacked CD45RO, were positively enriched for CCR7, and omitted terminally differentiated effector memory CD45RA+ cells. Using immunoSEQ multiplex PCR, the repertoire was profiled, and TCRdb retains in-frame clones only, with some absent. The sample carries approximately 810,000 clones, over 90% recorded once.

The V and J genes are TRBV4-3 and TRBJ2-3; maybe TRBD1 (5 bases). The material sequenced was naive CD8+ T cells sorted from blood. The TCR originated in a man aged 25-45 years in good health. The CDR3 DNA is TGCGCCAGCAGCCAGGGGCCCACAGATACGCAGTATTTT. Residues: CASSQGPTDTQYF.